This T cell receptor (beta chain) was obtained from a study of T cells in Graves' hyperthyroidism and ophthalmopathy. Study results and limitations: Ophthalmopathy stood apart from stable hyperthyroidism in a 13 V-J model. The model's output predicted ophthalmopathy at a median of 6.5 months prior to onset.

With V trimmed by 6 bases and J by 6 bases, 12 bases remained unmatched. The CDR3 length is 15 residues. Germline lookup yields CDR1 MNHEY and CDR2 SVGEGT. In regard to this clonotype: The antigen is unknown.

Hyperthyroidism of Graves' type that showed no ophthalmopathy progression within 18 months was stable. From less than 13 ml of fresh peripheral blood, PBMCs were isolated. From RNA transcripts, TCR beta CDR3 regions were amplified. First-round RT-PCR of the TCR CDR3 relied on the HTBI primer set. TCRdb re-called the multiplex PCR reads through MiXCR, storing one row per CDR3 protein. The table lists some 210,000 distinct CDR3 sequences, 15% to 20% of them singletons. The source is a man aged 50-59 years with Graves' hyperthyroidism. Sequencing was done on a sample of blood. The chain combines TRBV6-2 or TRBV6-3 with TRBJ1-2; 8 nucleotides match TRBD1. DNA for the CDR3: TGTGCCAGCAGAGCAGGGGGCGAGAAGTTAAATGGCTACACCTTC. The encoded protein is CASRAGGEKLNGYTF.